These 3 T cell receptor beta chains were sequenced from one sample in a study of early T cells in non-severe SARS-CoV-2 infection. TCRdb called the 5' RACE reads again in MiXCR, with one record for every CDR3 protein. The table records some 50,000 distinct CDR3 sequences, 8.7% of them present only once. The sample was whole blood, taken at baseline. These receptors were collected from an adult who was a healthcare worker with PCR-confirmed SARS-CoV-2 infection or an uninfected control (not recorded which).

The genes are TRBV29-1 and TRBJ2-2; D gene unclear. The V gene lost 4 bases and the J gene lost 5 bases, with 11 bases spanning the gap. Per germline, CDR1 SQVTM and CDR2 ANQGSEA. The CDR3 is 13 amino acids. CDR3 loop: CSVVEPVTGELFF. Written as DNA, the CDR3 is TGCAGCGTTGTTGAACCGGTTACCGGGGAGCTGTTTTTT.

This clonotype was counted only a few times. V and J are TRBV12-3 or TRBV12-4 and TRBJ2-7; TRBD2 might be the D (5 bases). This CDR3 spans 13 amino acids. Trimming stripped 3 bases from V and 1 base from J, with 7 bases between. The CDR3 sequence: CASSLRASYEQYF. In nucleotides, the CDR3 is TGTGCCAGCAGTTTGAGGGCGTCCTACGAGCAGTACTTC.

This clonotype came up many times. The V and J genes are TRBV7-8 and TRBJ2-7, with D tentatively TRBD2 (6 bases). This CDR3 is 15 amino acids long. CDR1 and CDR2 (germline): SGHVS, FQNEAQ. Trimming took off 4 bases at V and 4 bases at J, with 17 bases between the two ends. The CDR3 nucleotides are TGTGCCAGCAGCTCCCGCCGGGACTCTCCATACGAGCAGTACTTC. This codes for CASSSRRDSPYEQYF. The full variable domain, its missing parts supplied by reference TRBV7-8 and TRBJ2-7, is GAGVSQSPRYKVAKRGQDVALRCDPISGHVSLFWYQQALGQGPEFLTYFQNEAQLDKSGLPSDRFFAERPEGSVSTLKIQRTQQEDSAVYLCASSSRRDSPYEQYFGPGTRLTVT.